Detailed here is one T cell receptor beta chain. The data originate from a study of T cell changes during pregnancy in multiple sclerosis. TCRdb's copy holds only in-frame clones and misses some; the assay was immunoSEQ multiplex PCR. The top ten hold more than 2% of the sample, which has 91,000 or so clones, 80% to 95% seen once. The CDR3 extends over 15 amino acids. With 4 bases removed from V and 1 base from J, the gap between germline ends came to 13 bases. The germline V gene has CDR1 SEHNR and CDR2 FQNEAQ (reference sequence). The J gene is TRBJ1-1, the V gene TRBV7-9, with no clear D. The receptor was isolated from a female donor with multiple sclerosis, enrolled in a pregnancy study. The specimen comprised peripheral blood, sampled after pregnancy. The chain's CDR3 is CASSWRERGNTEAFF. The CDR3 coding sequence is TGTGCCAGCAGCTGGCGAGAACGGGGGAACACTGAAGCTTTCTTT. Full variable domain (outside the CDR3, taken from reference TRBV7-9 and TRBJ1-1): DTGVSQNPRHKITKRGQNVTFRCDPISEHNRLYWYRQTLGQGPEFLTYFQNEAQLEKSRLLSDRFSAERPKGSFSTLEIQRTEQGDSAMYLCASSWRERGNTEAFFGQGTRLTVV.